This TCR beta chain was found in a study of blood T cell repertoires in COVID-19. Clones were read by immunoSEQ multiplex PCR, and TCRdb kept only the in-frame ones, dropping some. Here the sample spans 140,000 to 150,000 clones, roughly 90% being singletons. Trimming took 3 bases from V and 0 from J, leaving 7 bases between them. Per germline, CDR1 SGDLS and CDR2 YYNGEE. CDR3 length: 13 amino acids. Individuals drawn from some 25 US areas were about 18 to 89 years old. The chain is built from TRBV9 and TRBJ2-7; D perhaps matches TRBD1 (6 bases). The receptor comes from a woman aged 25-40 years with acute COVID-19. The sample was PBMCs or T cells enriched from blood (not recorded which). The CDR3 here is CASSGTVSYEQYF. The CDR3 DNA reads as TGTGCCAGCAGCGGGACAGTCTCCTACGAGCAGTACTTC. Based on the CDR3 plus reference TRBV9 and TRBJ2-7, the full variable domain is DSGVTQTPKHLITATGQRVTLRCSPRSGDLSVYWYQQSLDQGLQFLIQYYNGEERAKGNILERFSAQQFPDLHSELNLSSLELGDSALYFCASSGTVSYEQYFGPGTRLTVT.